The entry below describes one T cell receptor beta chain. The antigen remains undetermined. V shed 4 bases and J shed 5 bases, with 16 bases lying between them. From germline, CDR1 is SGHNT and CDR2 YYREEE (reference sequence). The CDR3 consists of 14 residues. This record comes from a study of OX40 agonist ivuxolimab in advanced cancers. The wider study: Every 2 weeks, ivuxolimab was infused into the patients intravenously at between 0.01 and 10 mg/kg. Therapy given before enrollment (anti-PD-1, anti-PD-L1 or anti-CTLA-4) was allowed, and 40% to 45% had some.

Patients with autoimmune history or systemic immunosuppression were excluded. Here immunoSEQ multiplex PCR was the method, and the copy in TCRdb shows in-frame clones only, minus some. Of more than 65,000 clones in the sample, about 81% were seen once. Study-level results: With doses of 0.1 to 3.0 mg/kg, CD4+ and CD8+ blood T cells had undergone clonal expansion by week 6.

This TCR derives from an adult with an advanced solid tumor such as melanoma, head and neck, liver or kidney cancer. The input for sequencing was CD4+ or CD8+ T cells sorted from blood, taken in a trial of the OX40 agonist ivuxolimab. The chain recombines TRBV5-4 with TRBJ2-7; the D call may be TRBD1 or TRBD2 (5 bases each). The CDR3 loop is CASSRQSSADEQYF. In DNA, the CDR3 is TGTGCCAGCAGCCGACAGAGTAGCGCGGACGAGCAGTACTTC.